What follows are 9 T cell receptor beta chains derived from one specimen sequenced in a study of blood T cell repertoires in COVID-19. This table comes from immunoSEQ multiplex PCR, and its TCRdb copy is limited to in-frame clones, with some not included. The sample consists of approximately 40,000 clones, 90% of them appearing once. The sample comprised peripheral blood. All receptors derive from a human donor in a cohort sampled during active COVID-19.

This chain connects TRBV19 to TRBJ1-5, with D tentatively TRBD1 (5 bases). The CDR3 is made up of 15 amino acids. Deletions cut 7 bases from V and 6 bases from J, with 19 bases between. Germline CDR1 LNHDA, CDR2 SQIVND (reference sequence). CDR3 nucleotide sequence: TGTGCCAGTACCAAGGGGAGGGGCAGCCCTCAGCCCCAGCATTTT. Encoded protein: CASTKGRGSPQPQHF.

The V call is TRBV29-1, the J call TRBJ2-1; tentatively, D is TRBD1 (5 bases). V lost 3 bases, J lost 12 bases, and 18 bases lay in between. Looked up from germline, CDR1 is SQVTM and CDR2 is ANQGSEA. The CDR3 runs to 13 residues. In nucleotides, the CDR3 is TGCAGCGTTGAGGGGATCTATCAGGGATTGCAGTTCTTC. As protein: CSVEGIYQGLQFF.

The V call is TRBV5-4, the J call TRBJ1-1; TRBD1 matches 8 bases. Trimming took 0 bases from V and 0 from J; bases not matched to a gene: 1. The CDR3 runs 15 residues. Germline CDR1 reads SGHNT; CDR2 reads YYREEE (reference sequence). The CDR3 is CASSLGQGMNTEAFF. The CDR3 DNA follows: TGTGCCAGCAGCTTGGGACAGGGGATGAACACTGAAGCTTTCTTT. The variable domain in full, with the rest retrieved from reference TRBV5-4 and TRBJ1-1, is ETGVTQSPTHLIKTRGQQVTLRCSSQSGHNTVSWYQQALGQGPQFIFQYYREEENGRGNFPPRFSGLQFPNYSSELNVNALELDDSALYLCASSLGQGMNTEAFFGQGTRLTVV.

The chain has TRBV28 and TRBJ1-5; D is ambiguous. Trimming shortened V by 4 bases and J by 4 bases, and 14 bases separated the two germline ends. Germline V lookup: CDR1 MDHEN, CDR2 SYDVKM. The length of the CDR3 is 15 residues. CDR3 amino acids: CASSSPLAVNQPQHF. Written as DNA, the CDR3 is TGTGCCAGCAGTTCCCCCTTGGCGGTAAATCAGCCCCAGCATTTT.

The chain uses TRBV7-9 and TRBJ1-2, with D possibly being TRBD1 (6 bases). Germline values: CDR1 SEHNR, CDR2 FQNEAQ (reference sequence). Trimming pared 5 bases from V and 0 bases from J, leaving 13 bases between. The CDR3 length is 15 residues. CDR3 DNA: TGTGCCAGCAGCCGGGGCACAGGGCCTAACTATGGCTACACCTTC. This codes for CASSRGTGPNYGYTF.

The chain links TRBV5-5 to TRBJ2-3; no firm D call. V lost 0 bases to trimming and J lost 3 bases, with 8 bases between them. CDR3 length: 14 residues. Germline V lookup: CDR1 SGHKS, CDR2 YYEKEE (reference sequence). The CDR3, as DNA: TGTGCCAGCAGCTTGGAACAGAGAACAGATACGCAGTATTTT. This encodes CASSLEQRTDTQYF.

The chain links TRBV6-2 or TRBV6-3 to TRBJ2-6; 7 positions agree with TRBD2. J was trimmed by 0 bases and V by 5 bases; bases with no gene match: 16. The CDR3 totals 20 residues. Germline V gives CDR1 MNHEY, CDR2 SVGEGT. CDR3 sequence reads: CASSIPGGLVLYSGANVLTF. The CDR3 DNA reads TGTGCCAGCAGTATCCCCGGGGGGTTGGTCCTATACTCTGGGGCCAACGTCCTGACTTTC.

The V and J genes are TRBV5-1 and TRBJ2-3; 11 positions agree with TRBD1. J lost 2 bases, V lost 3 bases, and 8 bases had no gene match. This CDR3 comprises 17 residues. Germline V gene sequence: CDR1 SGHRS, CDR2 YFSETQ. The CDR3: CASSSGQGASYTDTQYF. CDR3 coding DNA: TGCGCCAGCAGCTCTGGACAGGGGGCCAGCTACACAGATACGCAGTATTTT. Together with reference TRBV5-1 and TRBJ2-3, the CDR3 gives the full variable domain: KAGVTQTPRYLIKTRGQQVTLSCSPISGHRSVSWYQQTPGQGLQFLFEYFSETQRNKGNFPGRFSGRQFSNSRSEMNVSTLELGDSALYLCASSSGQGASYTDTQYFGPGTRLTVL.

The rearrangement joins TRBV5-1 to TRBJ2-7, with a possible D match to TRBD1 (6 bases). Germline CDR1 is SGHRS and CDR2 is YFSETQ. Trimming stripped 4 bases from V and 1 base from J, with 15 bases between. The CDR3 consists of 15 residues. The CDR3 sequence: CASSNHRDTSYEQYF. CDR3 bases: TGCGCCAGCAGCAACCACCGGGACACGTCCTACGAGCAGTACTTC. The complete variable domain, with remaining parts taken from reference TRBV5-1 and TRBJ2-7, reads KAGVTQTPRYLIKTRGQQVTLSCSPISGHRSVSWYQQTPGQGLQFLFEYFSETQRNKGNFPGRFSGRQFSNSRSEMNVSTLELGDSALYLCASSNHRDTSYEQYFGPGTRLTVT.